This T cell receptor (beta chain) stems from a study of blood T cell repertoires in COVID-19. Turning to the study itself: Acute and convalescent COVID-19 samples came from the United States, Italy and Spain.

Generated by immunoSEQ multiplex PCR, the TCRdb table keeps only in-frame clones and is missing some. Found here are roughly 320,000 clones, approximately 85% of them singletons; the top ten hold 7.2%. Germline CDR1 and CDR2: LGHDT and YNNKEL (reference sequence). The CDR3 loop spans 15 amino acids. V was trimmed by 5 bases and J by 0 bases, leaving 14 bases between them. This chain links TRBV3-1 (or the pseudogene TRBV3-2) with TRBJ2-7, with D perhaps matching TRBD2 (6 bases). Sequenced sample: peripheral blood. This TCR derives from a human donor in a cohort sampled during active COVID-19. This CDR3 reads CASSFAGSSSYEQYF. In DNA, the CDR3 is TGTGCCAGCAGCTTTGCGGGGTCAAGCTCCTACGAGCAGTACTTC.